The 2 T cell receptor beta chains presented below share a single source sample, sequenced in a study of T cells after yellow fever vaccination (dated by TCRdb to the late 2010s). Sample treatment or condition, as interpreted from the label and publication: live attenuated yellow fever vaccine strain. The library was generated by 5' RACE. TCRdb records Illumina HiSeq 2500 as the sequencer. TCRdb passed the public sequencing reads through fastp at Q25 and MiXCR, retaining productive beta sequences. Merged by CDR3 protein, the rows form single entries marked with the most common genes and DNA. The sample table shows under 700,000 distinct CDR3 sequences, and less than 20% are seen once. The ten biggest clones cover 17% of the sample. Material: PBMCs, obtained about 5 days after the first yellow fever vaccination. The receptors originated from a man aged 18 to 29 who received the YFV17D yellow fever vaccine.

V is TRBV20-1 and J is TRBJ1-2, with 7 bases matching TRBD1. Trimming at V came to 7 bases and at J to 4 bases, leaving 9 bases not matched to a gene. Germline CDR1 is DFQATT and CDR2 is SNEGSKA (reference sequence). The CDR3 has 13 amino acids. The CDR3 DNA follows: TGCAGTGGAAGGGAAGGGGGCGGCTATGGCTACACCTTC. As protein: CSGREGGGYGYTF.

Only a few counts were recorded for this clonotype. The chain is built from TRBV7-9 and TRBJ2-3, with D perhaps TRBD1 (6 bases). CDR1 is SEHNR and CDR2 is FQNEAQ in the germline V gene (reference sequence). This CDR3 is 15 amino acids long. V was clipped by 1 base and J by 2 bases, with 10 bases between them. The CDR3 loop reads CASSLGQVITDTQYF. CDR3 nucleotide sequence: TGTGCCAGCAGCTTAGGACAGGTGATCACAGATACGCAGTATTTT.